The present T cell receptor (beta chain) was sequenced within a study of immune characterization of retroperitoneal liposarcoma. The V end lost 3 bases, the J end lost 10 bases, and 13 bases lay between the germline ends. CDR1 and CDR2 (germline): MNHEY, SMNVEV (reference sequence). CDR3 length: 13 amino acids. TCRdb analysed the PCR reads with MiXCR anew, one entry per CDR3 protein. The sample lists 10,000 to 13,000 distinct CDR3 sequences; around a quarter were seen once. This sequence was found in a male donor with retroperitoneal liposarcoma. Sequencing was carried out using tumor tissue. The chain combines TRBV27 with TRBJ2-1; D remains unclear. The CDR3 region has the DNA TGTGCCAGCAGTTTCTCCAGCTCCTACGAGCAGTTCTTC. Translation: CASSFSSSYEQFF.